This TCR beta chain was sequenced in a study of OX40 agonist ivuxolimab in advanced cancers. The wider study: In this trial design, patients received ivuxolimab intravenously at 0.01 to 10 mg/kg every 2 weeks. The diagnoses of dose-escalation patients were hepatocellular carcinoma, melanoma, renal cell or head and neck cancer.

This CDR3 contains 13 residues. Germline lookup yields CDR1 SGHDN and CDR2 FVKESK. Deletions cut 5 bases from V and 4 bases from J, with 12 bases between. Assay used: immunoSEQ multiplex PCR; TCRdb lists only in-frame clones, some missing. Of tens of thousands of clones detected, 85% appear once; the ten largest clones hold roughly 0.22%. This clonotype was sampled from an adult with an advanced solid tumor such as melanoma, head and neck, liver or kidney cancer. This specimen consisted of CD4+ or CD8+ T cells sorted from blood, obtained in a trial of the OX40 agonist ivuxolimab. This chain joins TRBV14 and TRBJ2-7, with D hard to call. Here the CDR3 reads CASSTLDAYEQYF. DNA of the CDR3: TGTGCCAGCAGCACCTTGGATGCTTACGAGCAGTACTTC.